The 19 T cell receptor beta chains in this list originate from one sample, sequenced in a study of cytomegalovirus exposure and HLA in healthy donors. Both 60 Vbeta primers and 13 Jbeta primers went into the PCR. The assay was immunoSEQ multiplex PCR, and TCRdb's table has in-frame clones only and misses some. The data show 150,000 to 200,000 clones, with approximately 84% seen just once and approximately 1.2% held by the top ten. Sequenced: PBMCs. These receptors originate from a middle-aged man in good health and CMV-seropositive.

This chain uses TRBV9 with TRBJ1-2, with D possibly being TRBD1 (5 bases). There are 14 residues in the CDR3. Germline CDR1 and CDR2: SGDLS and YYNGEE. V was pared by 0 bases and J by 5 bases, with 11 bases between. As DNA, the CDR3 is TGTGCCAGCAGCGTAGGGTCAGGGCGATATGGCTACACCTTC. As protein: CASSVGSGRYGYTF.

The chain carries TRBV5-1 and TRBJ1-1, with 7 bases fitting TRBD1. CDR1 and CDR2 (germline): SGHRS, YFSETQ. V gave up 4 bases and J gave up 5 bases; unmatched junction bases: 11. CDR3 length: 15 amino acids. In DNA, the CDR3 is TGCGCCAGCAGCCTGGACAGGTCAGTTGGGACTGAAGCTTTCTTT. This translates into CASSLDRSVGTEAFF.

This clone was picked up a small number of times. The chain is built from TRBV2 and TRBJ2-1; D uncertain. V was pared by 4 bases and J by 6 bases, with 10 bases between. The germline gives CDR1 SNHLY, CDR2 FYNNEI. The CDR3 runs to 13 residues. CDR3 sequence: CASSAITPNEQFF. The CDR3 DNA reads TGTGCCAGCAGTGCTATAACGCCCAATGAGCAGTTCTTC.

The J gene is TRBJ2-7, the V gene TRBV10-3, with TRBD2 matching over 8 bases. The CDR3 is 16 residues long. CDR1 is ENHRY, CDR2 SYGVKD, per germline. The ends lost 0 bases at V and 2 bases at J; junction bases unmatched: 6. CDR3 bases: TGTGCCATCAGTGAGTCTTCAACTAGCGGAGCCTACGAGCAGTACTTC. Amino acids: CAISESSTSGAYEQYF.

The J gene is TRBJ2-5, the V gene TRBV4-2; tentative D call: TRBD2 (5 bases). Deletions cut 1 base from V and 5 bases from J, with 17 bases between. Germline-derived CDR1 and CDR2 are LGHNA and YNFKEQ. The CDR3 extends over 16 amino acids. The CDR3 region has the DNA TGTGCCAGCAGCCAAGGGGCTAGCAGGTTCTTTGAGACCCAGTACTTC. This codes for CASSQGASRFFETQYF.

The chain joins TRBV11-2 to TRBJ1-3; the D gene is possibly TRBD1 (5 bases). The CDR3 consists of 14 residues. Germline V CDR1 and CDR2: SGHAT, FQNNGV. The V end was cut by 8 bases, the J end by 2 bases, with 13 bases between. CDR3 region: CASGTGLTGNTIYF. In nucleotides, the CDR3 is TGTGCCAGCGGAACAGGCCTTACTGGAAACACCATATATTTT.

The J gene is TRBJ2-5, the V gene TRBV29-1; perhaps TRBD1 as D (6 bases). The CDR3 runs 13 residues. Germline V gene sequence: CDR1 SQVTM, CDR2 ANQGSEA. V was shortened by 7 bases and J by 5 bases, with 17 bases between the two germline ends. This chain's CDR3 is CSGNRDLGETQYF. CDR3 coding DNA: TGCAGCGGGAACAGGGACCTCGGGGAGACCCAGTACTTC. The full variable domain, with the rest looked up from reference TRBV29-1 and TRBJ2-5, is SAVISQKPSRDICQRGTSLTIQCQVDSQVTMMFWYRQQPGQSLTLIATANQGSEATYESGFVIDKFPISRPNLTFSTLTVSNMSPEDSSIYLCSGNRDLGETQYFGPGTRLLVL.

J is TRBJ2-1 and V is TRBV7-9, with 8 bases fitting TRBD2. The V gene's germline CDR1 is SEHNR and CDR2 FQNEAQ (reference sequence). There are 15 residues in the CDR3. Trimming cost V 5 bases and J 10 bases; bases outside gene matches: 13. CDR3 amino acids: CASSPLLSGGREQFF. CDR3 nucleotides: TGTGCCAGCAGCCCTTTGCTCAGCGGGGGCCGCGAGCAGTTCTTC.

J is TRBJ1-3 and V is TRBV5-1; 7 nucleotides align to TRBD1. This CDR3 contains 20 residues. CDR1 SGHRS and CDR2 YFSETQ come from the germline V gene. Trimming removed 0 bases from V and 0 bases from J; junction bases left unmatched: 15. The CDR3 region is CASSLDPTGWEVVSGNTIYF. The CDR3 DNA is TGCGCCAGCAGCTTGGACCCGACAGGGTGGGAAGTTGTCTCTGGAAACACCATATATTTT.

This chain links TRBV27 with TRBJ2-1; no clear D. There are 12 residues in the CDR3. With 4 bases removed from V and 2 bases from J, the gap between germline ends came to 3 bases. The germline V gene has CDR1 MNHEY and CDR2 SMNVEV (reference sequence). CDR3 sequence: CASSSTYNEQFF. The CDR3 DNA sequence: TGTGCCAGCAGTTCCACCTACAATGAGCAGTTCTTC.

Worth noting for this clone: The junction shows a germline mismatch at one end, possibly a read error. Here the CDR3 reads CASGLSSGLYNEQFF. The CDR3 nucleotides read TGTGCCAGCGGCTTATCTAGCGGACTCTACAATGAGCAGTTCTTC. The chain uses TRBV5-4 and TRBJ2-1, with 7 positions matching TRBD2. The CDR3 extends over 15 amino acids. Germline lookup yields CDR1 SGHNT and CDR2 YYREEE (reference sequence).

The V gene is TRBV30, the J gene TRBJ2-2, with 9 bases lining up with TRBD1. The length of the CDR3 is 14 residues. The germline V gene has CDR1 GTSNPN and CDR2 SVGIG (reference sequence). CDR3: CACPTGGLAGELFF. The CDR3 DNA follows: TGTGCTTGTCCCACAGGGGGCCTGGCCGGGGAGCTGTTTTTT.

Regarding this clone: This sample also contains other DNA sequences that code for the same CDR3. V gene TRBV6-5 combines with J gene TRBJ1-6; D ambiguous. This CDR3 spans 15 amino acids. V lost 0 bases, J lost 7 bases, and 10 bases lay in between. CDR1 and CDR2 from the germline V gene are MNHEY and SVGAGI. The CDR3 region is CASSYSGRANSPLHF. The CDR3 nucleotides read TGTGCCAGCAGTTACTCCGGGAGGGCCAATTCACCCCTCCACTTT.

The chain employs TRBV28 and TRBJ2-2; 9 bases align to TRBD1. The germline V gene encodes CDR1 MDHEN and CDR2 SYDVKM. The J segment lost 4 bases and the V segment lost 6 bases, leaving 6 bases of the junction unmatched. This CDR3 contains 15 residues. CDR3 loop: CASSLGQGGTGELFF. The CDR3 DNA follows: TGTGCCAGCAGCCTGGGACAGGGTGGCACCGGGGAGCTGTTTTTT.

The J gene is TRBJ1-2, the V gene TRBV14, with 10 bases matching TRBD1. Germline assignment: CDR1 SGHDN and CDR2 FVKESK. The CDR3 runs to 16 residues. J gave up 4 bases and V 4 bases, and 9 bases lay outside the gene matches. CDR3 in DNA: TGTGCCAGCAGCCGAACCGGGACAGGGGCCTCCTATGGCTACACCTTC. Translating it yields CASSRTGTGASYGYTF. Supplemented by reference TRBV14 and TRBJ1-2, the full variable domain reads EAGVTQFPSHSVIEKGQTVTLRCDPISGHDNLYWYRRVMGKEIKFLLHFVKESKQDESGMPNNRFLAERTGGTYSTLKVQPAELEDSGVYFCASSRTGTGASYGYTFGSGTRLTVV.

Here the CDR3 reads CASRGTGRAYEQYF. As DNA, the CDR3 is TGTGCCAGTAGAGGGACAGGGAGAGCGTACGAGCAGTACTTC. The rearrangement links TRBV19 to TRBJ2-7, with 9 bases fitting TRBD1. After removal of 6 bases from V and 4 bases from J, the junction contained 7 bases not matched to a gene. The germline V gene has CDR1 LNHDA and CDR2 SQIVND (reference sequence). The CDR3 sequence is 14 residues long.

The V call is TRBV6-5, the J call TRBJ2-5; maybe TRBD2 (6 bases). CDR1 MNHEY and CDR2 SVGAGI come from the germline V gene. The V end lost 6 bases, the J end lost 7 bases, and 12 bases lay between the germline ends. This CDR3 is 12 amino acids long. The CDR3 sequence: CASSSTSMTQYF. CDR3 DNA: TGTGCCAGCAGCTCAACTAGCATGACCCAGTACTTC.

This chain links TRBV5-1 with TRBJ2-3; TRBD2 aligns across 10 bases. Trimming removed 0 bases from V and 4 bases from J; junction bases left unmatched: 5. The CDR3 runs 16 residues. Germline lookup yields CDR1 SGHRS and CDR2 YFSETQ. CDR3 amino acids: CASSLVAGGSSDTQYF. The CDR3 nucleotides are TGCGCCAGCAGCTTGGTAGCGGGAGGCTCCTCAGATACGCAGTATTTT.

The chain has TRBV7-9 and TRBJ1-2; 9 nucleotides match TRBD1. V lost 8 bases to trimming and J lost 8 bases; unmatched junction nucleotides: 9. The CDR3 has 13 residues. Germline CDR1 SEHNR, CDR2 FQNEAQ (reference sequence). The DNA for the CDR3 is TGTGCCAGCTCCGGGACAGGGAGTTTCGGCTACACCTTC. It codes for CASSGTGSFGYTF.